These T cell receptor beta chains were read from a single sample in a study of shared T cell receptors in the human thymus. Using immunoSEQ multiplex PCR, the repertoire was profiled, and TCRdb retains in-frame clones only, with some absent. The table records some 700,000 clones, more than 75% of them present only once. The sample was also linked to a second study, of human thymus T cells.

Input material: thymocytes. These receptors were taken from a boy under two years old with a congenital heart defect. Both conserved end residues are part of each CDR3. The order of the fields is CDR3 protein, CDR3 DNA, V gene, clone size, J gene, D gene. D genes are given only for firm matches. Size is stated for part of the rows, as once, few or many counts, or as a class when the clone is expanded.

CDR3: CASAPTWGEETQYF
DNA: TGTGCCAGCGCCCCCACCTGGGGGGAAGAGACCCAGTACTTC
V: TRBV28
size: once
J: TRBJ2-5
D: .

CDR3: CAINYGLAGYNEQFF
DNA: TGTGCCATCAATTACGGGCTAGCGGGCTACAATGAGCAGTTCTTC
V: TRBV10-3
size: .
J: TRBJ2-1
D: TRBD2

CDR3: CASTNRDQNEKLFF
DNA: TGTGCCAGCACCAACAGGGACCAAAATGAAAAACTGTTTTTT
V: TRBV6-1
size: .
J: TRBJ1-4
D: .

CDR3: CASSDQDRGPLDTQYF
DNA: TGTGCCAGCAGTGACCAAGACAGGGGACCCCTAGATACGCAGTATTTT
V: TRBV6-1
size: .
J: TRBJ2-3
D: TRBD1

CDR3: CASSQAQRGLQGNEQFF
DNA: TGCGCCAGCAGCCAAGCCCAAAGGGGACTTCAGGGTAATGAGCAGTTCTTC
V: TRBV4-1
size: .
J: TRBJ2-1
D: .

CDR3: CASSLARLLREGRNEQYF
DNA: TGTGCCAGCAGCCTCGCCCGCCTATTGCGGGAGGGCCGGAACGAGCAGTACTTC
V: TRBV7-8
size: .
J: TRBJ2-7
D: TRBD2

CDR3: CASSLGRGADTQYF
DNA: TGTGCCAGCAGCTTGGGCAGGGGAGCGGATACGCAGTATTTT
V: TRBV14
size: .
J: TRBJ2-3
D: .

CDR3: CACRTGGSGNTIYF
DNA: TGTGCCTGTCGTACAGGTGGCTCTGGAAACACCATATATTTT
V: TRBV30
size: .
J: TRBJ1-3
D: .

CDR3: CASRPRGTISYEQYF
DNA: TGTGCCAGCAGACCCCGGGGGACTATCTCCTACGAGCAGTACTTC
V: TRBV28
size: .
J: TRBJ2-7
D: TRBD2

CDR3: CASSLGDRSYEQYF
DNA: TGTGCCAGCAGCTTGGGGGACAGATCCTACGAGCAGTACTTC
V: TRBV5-8
size: .
J: TRBJ2-7
D: TRBD1

CDR3: CAWSMSAYTDTQYF
DNA: TGTGCCTGGAGTATGAGCGCCTACACAGATACGCAGTATTTT
V: TRBV30
size: .
J: TRBJ2-3
D: .

CDR3: CASTFRAGEGVTDTQYF
DNA: TGTGCCAGCACTTTCCGTGCGGGAGAGGGTGTTACAGATACGCAGTATTTT
V: TRBV11-2
size: few
J: TRBJ2-3
D: TRBD2

CDR3: CASSTGREQPQHF
DNA: TGTGCCAGCAGCACAGGGAGGGAACAGCCCCAGCATTTT
V: TRBV14
size: .
J: TRBJ1-5
D: .

CDR3: CASRLAGANEQFF
DNA: TGTGCCAGCCGGCTAGCGGGAGCCAATGAGCAGTTCTTC
V: TRBV6-5
size: .
J: TRBJ2-1
D: TRBD2

CDR3: CASSEGSGRGPDTQYF
DNA: TGCGCCAGCAGTGAGGGTAGCGGCAGAGGACCAGATACGCAGTATTTT
V: TRBV10-1
size: once
J: TRBJ2-3
D: .

CDR3: CATSRVPRRGEPGHEQYF
DNA: TGTGCCACCAGCAGAGTCCCCCGGCGCGGTGAACCCGGCCACGAGCAGTACTTC
V: TRBV15
size: .
J: TRBJ2-7
D: .

CDR3: CASSQGQGSGNTIYF
DNA: TGTGCCAGCAGCCAAGGACAGGGCAGTGGAAACACCATATATTTT
V: TRBV11-2
size: .
J: TRBJ1-3
D: TRBD1

CDR3: CASSLTSRTGTSPTDTQYF
DNA: TGCGCCAGCAGCCTCACGAGCCGAACAGGGACTAGTCCCACAGATACGCAGTATTTT
V: TRBV4-3
size: .
J: TRBJ2-3
D: TRBD2

CDR3: CASSYGLASGQDTQYF
DNA: TGTGCCAGCAGTTACGGTCTGGCTAGCGGGCAAGATACGCAGTATTTT
V: TRBV6-5
size: .
J: TRBJ2-3
D: TRBD2

CDR3: CASSRFASGIRAYEQYF
DNA: TGCGCCAGCAGCCGCTTTGCTAGCGGGATAAGGGCCTACGAGCAGTACTTC
V: TRBV5-1
size: .
J: TRBJ2-7
D: TRBD2

CDR3: CASSFGLAGVNEQFF
DNA: TGTGCCAGTTCTTTCGGACTAGCGGGGGTCAATGAGCAGTTCTTC
V: TRBV18
size: once
J: TRBJ2-1
D: TRBD2

CDR3: CASSPGTSGDYEQYF
DNA: TGTGCCAGCAGCCCTGGGACTAGCGGAGACTACGAGCAGTACTTC
V: TRBV5-4
size: .
J: TRBJ2-7
D: TRBD2

CDR3: CASSTGKGQGRTEAFF
DNA: TGTGCCAGTAGTACCGGGAAGGGACAGGGGAGAACTGAAGCTTTCTTT
V: TRBV19
size: .
J: TRBJ1-1
D: TRBD1

CDR3: CASSLTGTEIYEQYF
DNA: TGTGCCAGCAGCCTCACCGGGACAGAGATCTACGAGCAGTACTTC
V: TRBV14
size: once
J: TRBJ2-7
D: TRBD1

CDR3: CASSYIPGNTEAFF
DNA: TGTGCCAGCAGTTACATCCCAGGGAACACTGAAGCTTTCTTT
V: TRBV6-5
size: .
J: TRBJ1-1
D: .

CDR3: CARSSSGSSYNEQFF
DNA: TGTGCCAGAAGTTCAAGCGGGAGCTCCTACAATGAGCAGTTCTTC
V: TRBV5-3
size: .
J: TRBJ2-1
D: TRBD2

CDR3: CASRPGTGGSGELFF
DNA: TGCGCCAGCAGGCCCGGGACAGGGGGCTCCGGGGAGCTGTTTTTT
V: TRBV10-2
size: .
J: TRBJ2-2
D: TRBD1

CDR3: CASSRGTGTSGRDYEQYF
DNA: TGCGCCAGCAGCCGAGGGACCGGGACTAGCGGGAGGGACTACGAGCAGTACTTC
V: TRBV4-3
size: .
J: TRBJ2-7
D: TRBD2

CDR3: CASSQDAGLGTEAFF
DNA: TGCGCCAGCAGCCAAGATGCGGGGCTGGGGACTGAAGCTTTCTTT
V: TRBV4-1
size: once
J: TRBJ1-1
D: .

CDR3: CASSPSGTPQYF
DNA: TGTGCCAGCAGCCCCTCAGGCACACCTCAGTACTTC
V: TRBV7-2
size: .
J: TRBJ2-7
D: .

CDR3: CASSVKETQYF
DNA: TGTGCCAGCAGTGTAAAAGAGACCCAGTACTTC
V: TRBV2
size: .
J: TRBJ2-5
D: .

CDR3: CASSLERRDSEQYF
DNA: TGCGCCAGCAGCTTGGAGCGGCGCGACTCCGAGCAGTACTTC
V: TRBV5-1
size: .
J: TRBJ2-7
D: .

CDR3: CASSFPALGGGQGTIYF
DNA: TGTGCCAGCAGCTTCCCGGCCCTCGGCGGGGGGCAGGGCACCATATATTTT
V: TRBV11-2
size: .
J: TRBJ1-3
D: .